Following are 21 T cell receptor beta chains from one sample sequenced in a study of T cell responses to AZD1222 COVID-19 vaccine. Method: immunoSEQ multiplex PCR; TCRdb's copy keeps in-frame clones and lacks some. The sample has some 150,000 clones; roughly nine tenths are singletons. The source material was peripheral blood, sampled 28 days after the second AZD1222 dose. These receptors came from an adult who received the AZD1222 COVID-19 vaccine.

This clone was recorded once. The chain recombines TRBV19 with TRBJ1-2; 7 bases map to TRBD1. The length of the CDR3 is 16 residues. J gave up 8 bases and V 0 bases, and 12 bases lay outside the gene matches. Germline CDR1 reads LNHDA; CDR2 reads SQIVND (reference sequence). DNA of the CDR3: TGTGCCAGTAGTATAGATCACGAGGGGGCAGCTTCCGGCTACACCTTC. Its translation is CASSIDHEGAASGYTF.

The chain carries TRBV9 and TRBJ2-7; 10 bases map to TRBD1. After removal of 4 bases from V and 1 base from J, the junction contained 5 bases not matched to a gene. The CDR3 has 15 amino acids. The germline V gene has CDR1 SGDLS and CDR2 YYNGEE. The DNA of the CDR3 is TGTGCCAGCAGCAGGGGACAGGGGCCGTCCTACGAGCAGTACTTC. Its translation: CASSRGQGPSYEQYF.

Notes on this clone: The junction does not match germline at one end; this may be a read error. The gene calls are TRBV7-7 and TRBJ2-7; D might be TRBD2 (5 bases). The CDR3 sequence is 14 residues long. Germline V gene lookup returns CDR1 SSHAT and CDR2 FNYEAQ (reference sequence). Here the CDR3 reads CASSLAPGSYEQYF. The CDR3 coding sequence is TGTGCTAGCAGCTTAGCGCCAGGCTCCTACGAGCAGTACTTC.

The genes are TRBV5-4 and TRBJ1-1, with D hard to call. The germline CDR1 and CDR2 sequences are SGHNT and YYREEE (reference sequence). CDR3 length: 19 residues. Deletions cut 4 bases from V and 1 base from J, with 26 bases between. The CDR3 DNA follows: TGTGCCAGCAGCCCTACGAGGGCAAGAACCCTAGCCGCGAACACTGAAGCTTTCTTT. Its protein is CASSPTRARTLAANTEAFF.

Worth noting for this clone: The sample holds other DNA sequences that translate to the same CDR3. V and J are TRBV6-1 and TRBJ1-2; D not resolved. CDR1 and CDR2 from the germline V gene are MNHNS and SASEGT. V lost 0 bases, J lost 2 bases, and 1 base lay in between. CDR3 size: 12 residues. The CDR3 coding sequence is TGTGCCAGCAGTGAAGCGAACTATGGCTACACCTTC. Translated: CASSEANYGYTF.

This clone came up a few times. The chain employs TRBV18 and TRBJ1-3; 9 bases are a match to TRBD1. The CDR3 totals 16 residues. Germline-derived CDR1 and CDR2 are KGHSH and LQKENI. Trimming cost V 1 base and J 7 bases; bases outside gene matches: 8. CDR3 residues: CASSPQGQGLRNTIYF. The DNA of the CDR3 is TGTGCCAGCTCACCACAAGGACAGGGGTTAAGGAACACCATATATTTT.

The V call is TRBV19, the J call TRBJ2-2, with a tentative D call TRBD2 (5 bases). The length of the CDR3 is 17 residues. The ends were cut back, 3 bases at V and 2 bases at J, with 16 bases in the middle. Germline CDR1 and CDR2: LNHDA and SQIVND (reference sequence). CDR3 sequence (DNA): TGTGCCAGTAGTATCAGTGGGCCTAGCTTTAACACCGGGGAGCTGTTTTTT. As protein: CASSISGPSFNTGELFF. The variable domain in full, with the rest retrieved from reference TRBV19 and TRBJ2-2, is DGGITQSPKYLFRKEGQNVTLSCEQNLNHDAMYWYRQDPGQGLRLIYYSQIVNDFQKGDIAEGYSVSREKKESFPLTVTSAQKNPTAFYLCASSISGPSFNTGELFFGEGSRLTVL.

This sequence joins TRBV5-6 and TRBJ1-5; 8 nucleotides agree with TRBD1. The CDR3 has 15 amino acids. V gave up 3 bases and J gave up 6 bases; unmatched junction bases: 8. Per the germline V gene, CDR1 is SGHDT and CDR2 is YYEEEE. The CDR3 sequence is CASSSRDRTFQPQHF. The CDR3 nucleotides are TGTGCCAGCAGCTCCCGGGACAGGACCTTTCAGCCCCAGCATTTT.

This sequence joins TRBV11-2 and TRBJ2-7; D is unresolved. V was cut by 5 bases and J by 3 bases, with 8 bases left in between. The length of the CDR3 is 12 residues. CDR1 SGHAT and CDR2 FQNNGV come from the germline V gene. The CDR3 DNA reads TGTGCCAGCAGCCTACCCCTCTACGAGCAGTACTTC. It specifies CASSLPLYEQYF. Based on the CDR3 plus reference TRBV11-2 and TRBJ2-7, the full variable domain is EAGVAQSPRYKIIEKRQSVAFWCNPISGHATLYWYQQILGQGPKLLIQFQNNGVVDDSQLPKDRFSAERLKGVDSTLKIQPAKLEDSAVYLCASSLPLYEQYFGPGTRLTVT.

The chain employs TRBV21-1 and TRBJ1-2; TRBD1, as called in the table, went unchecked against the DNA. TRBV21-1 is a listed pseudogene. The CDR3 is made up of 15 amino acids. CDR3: CASSKGTGDWGGYTF. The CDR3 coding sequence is TGTGCCAGCAGCAAAGGGACAGGGGATTGGGGTGGCTACACCTTC.

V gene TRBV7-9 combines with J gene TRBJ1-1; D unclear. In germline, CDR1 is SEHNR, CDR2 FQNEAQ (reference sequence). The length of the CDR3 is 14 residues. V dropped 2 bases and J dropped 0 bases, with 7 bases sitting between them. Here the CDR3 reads CASSLSGMNTEAFF. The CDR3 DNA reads TGTGCCAGCAGCTTATCCGGGATGAACACTGAAGCTTTCTTT.

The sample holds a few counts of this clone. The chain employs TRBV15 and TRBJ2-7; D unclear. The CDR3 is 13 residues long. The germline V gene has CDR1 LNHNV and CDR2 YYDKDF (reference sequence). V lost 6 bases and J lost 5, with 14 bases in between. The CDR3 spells CATRSGPSDEQYF. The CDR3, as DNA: TGTGCCACCAGATCCGGCCCCAGCGACGAGCAGTACTTC.

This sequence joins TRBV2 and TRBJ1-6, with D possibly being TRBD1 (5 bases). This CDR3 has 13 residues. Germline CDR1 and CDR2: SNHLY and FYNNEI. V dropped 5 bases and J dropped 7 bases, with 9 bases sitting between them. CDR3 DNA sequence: TGTGCCAGCAGTACCGGGGCGAATTCACCCCTCCACTTT. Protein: CASSTGANSPLHF.

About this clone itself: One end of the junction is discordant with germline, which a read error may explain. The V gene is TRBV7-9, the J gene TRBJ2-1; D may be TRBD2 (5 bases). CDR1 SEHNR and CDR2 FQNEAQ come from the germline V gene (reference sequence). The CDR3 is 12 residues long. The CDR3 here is CASNLAYDEQFF. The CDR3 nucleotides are TGTGCCAGCAACTTAGCGTATGATGAGCAGTTCTTC. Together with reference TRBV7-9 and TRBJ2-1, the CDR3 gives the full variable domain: DTGVSQNPRHKITKRGQNVTFRCDPISEHNRLYWYRQTLGQGPEFLTYFQNEAQLEKSRLLSDRFSAERPKGSFSTLEIQRTEQGDSAMYLCASNLAYDEQFFGPGTRLTVL.

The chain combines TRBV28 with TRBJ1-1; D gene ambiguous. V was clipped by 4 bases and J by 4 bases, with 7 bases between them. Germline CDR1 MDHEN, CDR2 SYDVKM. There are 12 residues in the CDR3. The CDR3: CASSYRVTEAFF. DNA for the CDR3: TGTGCCAGCAGTTATCGGGTCACTGAAGCTTTCTTT.

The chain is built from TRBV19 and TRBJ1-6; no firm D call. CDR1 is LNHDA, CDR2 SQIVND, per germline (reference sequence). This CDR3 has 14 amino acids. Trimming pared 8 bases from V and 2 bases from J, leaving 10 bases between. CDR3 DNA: TGTGCCAGTCGGGCCGGCCCCTATAATTCACCCCTCCACTTT. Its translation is CASRAGPYNSPLHF. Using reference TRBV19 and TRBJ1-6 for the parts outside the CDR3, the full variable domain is DGGITQSPKYLFRKEGQNVTLSCEQNLNHDAMYWYRQDPGQGLRLIYYSQIVNDFQKGDIAEGYSVSREKKESFPLTVTSAQKNPTAFYLCASRAGPYNSPLHFGNGTRLTVT.

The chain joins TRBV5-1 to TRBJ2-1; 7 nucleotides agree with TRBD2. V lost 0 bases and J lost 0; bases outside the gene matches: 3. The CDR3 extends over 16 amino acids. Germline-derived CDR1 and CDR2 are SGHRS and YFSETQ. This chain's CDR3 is CASSLGDYLSYNEQFF. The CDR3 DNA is TGCGCCAGCAGCTTGGGGGACTATCTCTCCTACAATGAGCAGTTCTTC.

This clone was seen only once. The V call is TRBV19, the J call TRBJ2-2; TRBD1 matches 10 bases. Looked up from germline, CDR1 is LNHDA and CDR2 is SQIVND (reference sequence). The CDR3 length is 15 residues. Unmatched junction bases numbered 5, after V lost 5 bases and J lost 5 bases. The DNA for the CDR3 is TGTGCCAGTAGTCGACCGGGACAGGGGACCGGGGAGCTGTTTTTT. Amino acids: CASSRPGQGTGELFF.

The CDR3 is CASSPSGQGAAYEQYF. Written as DNA, the CDR3 is TGTGCCAGCAGTCCGTCGGGACAGGGGGCCGCCTACGAGCAGTACTTC. The gene calls are TRBV28 and TRBJ2-7, with TRBD1 matching 12 bases. CDR1 is MDHEN and CDR2 is SYDVKM in the germline V gene. This CDR3 contains 16 residues. Trimming removed 5 bases from V and 2 bases from J; junction bases left unmatched: 7.

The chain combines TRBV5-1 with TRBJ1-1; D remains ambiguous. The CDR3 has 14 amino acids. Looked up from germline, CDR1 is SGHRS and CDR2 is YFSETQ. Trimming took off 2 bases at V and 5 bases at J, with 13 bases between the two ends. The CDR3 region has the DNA TGCGCCAGCAGCTTTGGTTCAGGAGGGACTGAAGCTTTCTTT. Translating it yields CASSFGSGGTEAFF.

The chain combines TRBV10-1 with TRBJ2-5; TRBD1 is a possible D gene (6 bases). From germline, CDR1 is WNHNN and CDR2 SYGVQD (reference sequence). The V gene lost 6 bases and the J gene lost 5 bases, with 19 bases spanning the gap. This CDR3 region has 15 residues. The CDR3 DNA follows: TGCGCCAGCAGACAAGGAAGGGGGATGGGGGAGACCCAGTACTTC. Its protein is CASRQGRGMGETQYF.